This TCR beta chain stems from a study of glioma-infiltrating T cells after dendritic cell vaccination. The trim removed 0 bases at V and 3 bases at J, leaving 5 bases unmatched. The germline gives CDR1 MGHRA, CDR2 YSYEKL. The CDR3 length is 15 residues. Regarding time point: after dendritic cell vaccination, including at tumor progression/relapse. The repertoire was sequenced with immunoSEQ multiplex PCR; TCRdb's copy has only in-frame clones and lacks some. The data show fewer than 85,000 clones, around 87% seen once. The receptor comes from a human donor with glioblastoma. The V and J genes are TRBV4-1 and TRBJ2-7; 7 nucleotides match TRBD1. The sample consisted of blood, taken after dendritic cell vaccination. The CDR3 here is CASSQEDRSIYEQYF. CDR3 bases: TGCGCCAGCAGCCAAGAGGACAGGTCAATCTACGAGCAGTACTTC.